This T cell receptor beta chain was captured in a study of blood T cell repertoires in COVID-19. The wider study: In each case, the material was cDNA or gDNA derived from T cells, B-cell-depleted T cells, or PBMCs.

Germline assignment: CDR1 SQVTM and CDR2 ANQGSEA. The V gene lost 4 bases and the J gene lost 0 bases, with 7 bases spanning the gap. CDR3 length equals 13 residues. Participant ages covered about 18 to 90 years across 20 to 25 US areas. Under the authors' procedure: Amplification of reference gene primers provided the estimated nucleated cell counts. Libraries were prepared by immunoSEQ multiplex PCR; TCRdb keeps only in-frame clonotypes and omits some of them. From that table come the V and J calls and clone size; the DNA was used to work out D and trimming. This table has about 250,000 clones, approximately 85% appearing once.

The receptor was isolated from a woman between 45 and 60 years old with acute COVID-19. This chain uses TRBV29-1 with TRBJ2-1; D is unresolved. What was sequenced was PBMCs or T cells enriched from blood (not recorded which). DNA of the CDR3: TGCAGCGTTGTAAGGAGCTCCTACAATGAGCAGTTCTTC. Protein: CSVVRSSYNEQFF.